This T cell receptor (beta chain) is drawn from a study of OX40 agonist ivuxolimab in advanced cancers. Some background on the complete study: The costimulatory receptor OX40 (CD134) was targeted by ivuxolimab, a fully human IgG2 agonistic monoclonal antibody. Peripheral TCRbeta sequencing was intended to test whether TCR sequence diversity was altered and clonal T-cell expansion was caused by ivuxolimab. The monotherapy dose-escalation portion (N of about 52 patients) of the phase I ivuxolimab trial is reported in the paper. Patients were allowed to have had prior anti-PD-1, anti-PD-L1 or anti-CTLA-4 therapy, and around 40% of the dose-escalation patients had previously received checkpoint inhibitors. The dose-escalation cohort was approximately 83% male with a mean age of approximately 59 years, ranging from about 23 to 85. Of the approximately 50 dose-escalation patients, hepatocellular carcinoma was present in around 20, melanoma in around 15, renal cell carcinoma in 9 and head and neck cancer in 9. Partial responses occurred in three dose-escalation patients, of whom one had hepatocellular carcinoma and two had cutaneous melanoma. Intravenous ivuxolimab was administered to patients every 2 weeks at six dose levels: 0.01, 0.1, 0.3, 1.5, 3 and 10 mg/kg.

For sequencing of the TCRbeta CDR3 region, genomic DNA was extracted from the sorted cells. TCRbeta CDR3 regions were sequenced using the immunoSEQ Assay. The table was pulled from immuneACCESS by TCRdb, which kept in-frame rearrangements only. Such tables lose some clones; where checked, under half of the loss comes from unresolved V genes, and the rest has no known cause. The sample table records about 26,000 clones; approximately 86% of these occur just once. In total, the top ten clones hold about a fifth of the sample. V ends up 5 bases short and J 0 bases short, with an unmatched junction base count of 5. From the cysteine through the phenylalanine, the CDR3 covers 15 amino acids. This entry keeps only the CDR3 DNA: 45 bases, framed from base 1. Taken from the germline V gene (reference sequence), the CDR1 and CDR2 loops are MNHEY and SMNVEV. Patients with autoimmune disease history or receiving systemic immunosuppression were excluded from the trial. Peripheral blood for TCR sequencing was collected from all dose cohorts at baseline, on cycle 4 day 1, and on cycle 7 day 1. Samples came from an open-label, multicenter, first-in-human phase I dose-escalation trial of ivuxolimab. Adults with locally advanced or metastatic head and neck squamous cell, hepatocellular, melanoma or renal cell carcinoma were enrolled in the trial. Before TCR sequencing, CD4+ and CD8+ T cells were separately sorted from peripheral blood.

Notes on this clone: The clone's antigen remains unknown. Base qualities are not at hand, and no much larger clone is one base apart.

The research as a whole found: At doses from 0.1 to 3.0 mg/kg, clonal expansion was seen in both CD4+ and CD8+ blood T cells between baseline and week 6. The antigen specificity of the clonally expanded peripheral T cells was not determined. Low levels of normalized T-cell clonal expansion were also seen in some patients who did not respond. After ivuxolimab, expanded clones were on average more numerous among CD8+ T cells than among CD4+ T cells. Partial responders in the 0.1-3.0 mg/kg groups had among the lowest normalized peripheral clonal expansion, especially among CD8+ T cells.

The source material was CD4+ or CD8+ T cells sorted from blood, sampled in a trial of the OX40 agonist ivuxolimab. The TCR originated in an adult with an advanced solid tumor such as melanoma, head and neck, liver or kidney cancer. Rearrangement joined TRBV27 to TRBJ2-7, and 9 junction bases match TRBD1. The base sequence is TGTGCCAGCAGTGAACAGGGGGCGGGCTCCTACGAGCAGTACTTC. Its protein reads: CASSEQGAGSYEQYF.